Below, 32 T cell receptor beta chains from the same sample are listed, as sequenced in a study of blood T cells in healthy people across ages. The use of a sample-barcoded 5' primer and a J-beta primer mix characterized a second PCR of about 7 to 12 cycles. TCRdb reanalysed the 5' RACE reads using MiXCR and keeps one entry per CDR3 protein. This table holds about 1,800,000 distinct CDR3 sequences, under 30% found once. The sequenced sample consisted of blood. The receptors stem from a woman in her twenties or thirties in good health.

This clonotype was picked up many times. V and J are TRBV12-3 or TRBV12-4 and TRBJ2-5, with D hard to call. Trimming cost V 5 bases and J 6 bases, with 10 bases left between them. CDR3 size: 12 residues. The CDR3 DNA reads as TGTGCCAGCAGTGACCTTCGACAGACCCAGTACTTC. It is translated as CASSDLRQTQYF.

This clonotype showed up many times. CDR3 loop: CASSITGTGDIQYF. As DNA, the CDR3 is TGTGCCAGCAGTATCACCGGGACAGGGGACATTCAGTACTTC. The chain carries TRBV25-1 and TRBJ2-4; 10 positions agree with TRBD1. V gave up 5 bases and J gave up 8 bases; unmatched junction bases: 6. The CDR3 has 14 residues. The V gene's germline CDR1 is MGHDK and CDR2 SYGVNS.

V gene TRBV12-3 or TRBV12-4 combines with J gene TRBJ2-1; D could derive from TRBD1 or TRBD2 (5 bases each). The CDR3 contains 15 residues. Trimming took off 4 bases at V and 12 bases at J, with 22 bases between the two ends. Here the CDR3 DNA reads TGTGCCAGCAGTTCATTCGGTGGGGACGACCAGGGGCAGTTCTTC. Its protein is CASSSFGGDDQGQFF.

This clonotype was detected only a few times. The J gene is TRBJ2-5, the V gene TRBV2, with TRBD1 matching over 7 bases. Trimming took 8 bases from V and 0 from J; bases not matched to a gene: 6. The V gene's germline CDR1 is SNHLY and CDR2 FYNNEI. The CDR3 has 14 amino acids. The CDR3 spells CASGFQGDQETQYF. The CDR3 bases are TGTGCCAGCGGGTTTCAGGGGGACCAAGAGACCCAGTACTTC.

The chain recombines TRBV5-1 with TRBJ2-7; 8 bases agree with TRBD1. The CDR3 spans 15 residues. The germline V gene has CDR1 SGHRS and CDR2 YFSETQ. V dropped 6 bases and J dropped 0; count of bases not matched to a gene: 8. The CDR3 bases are TGCGCCAGCAATCAGGGGGCCACAAGCTCCTACGAGCAGTACTTC. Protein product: CASNQGATSSYEQYF.

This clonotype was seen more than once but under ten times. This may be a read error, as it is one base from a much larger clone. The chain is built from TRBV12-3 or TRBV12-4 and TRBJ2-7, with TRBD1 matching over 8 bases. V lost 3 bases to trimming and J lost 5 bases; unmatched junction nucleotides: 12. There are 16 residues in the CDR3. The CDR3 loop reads CASSLMRDRNIHEQYF. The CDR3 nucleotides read TGTGCCAGCAGTTTGATGCGGGACAGGAATATCCACGAGCAGTACTTC.

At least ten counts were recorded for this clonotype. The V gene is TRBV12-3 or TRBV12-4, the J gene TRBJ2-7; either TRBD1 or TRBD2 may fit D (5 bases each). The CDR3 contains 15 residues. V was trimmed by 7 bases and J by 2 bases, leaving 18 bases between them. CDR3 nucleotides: TGTGCCAGCATGTCACGGGGCCAAGGGGCCTACGAGCAGTACTTC. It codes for CASMSRGQGAYEQYF.

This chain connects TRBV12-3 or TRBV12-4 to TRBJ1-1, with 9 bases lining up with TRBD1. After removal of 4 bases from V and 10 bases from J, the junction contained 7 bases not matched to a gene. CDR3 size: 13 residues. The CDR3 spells CASSYGTGRPAFF. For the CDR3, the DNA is TGTGCCAGCAGTTATGGGACAGGGAGGCCAGCTTTCTTT.

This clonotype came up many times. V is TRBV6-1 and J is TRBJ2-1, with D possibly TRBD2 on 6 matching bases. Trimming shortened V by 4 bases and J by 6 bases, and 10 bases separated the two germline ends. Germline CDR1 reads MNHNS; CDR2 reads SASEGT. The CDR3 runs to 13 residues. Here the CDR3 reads CASSVTRGNEQFF. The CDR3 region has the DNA TGTGCCAGCAGTGTGACTAGAGGCAATGAGCAGTTCTTC.

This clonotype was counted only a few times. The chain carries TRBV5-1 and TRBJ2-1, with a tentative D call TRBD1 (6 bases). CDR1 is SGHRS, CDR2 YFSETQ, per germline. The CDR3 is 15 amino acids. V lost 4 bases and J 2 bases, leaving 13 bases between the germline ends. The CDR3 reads CASSEPGVTYNEQFF. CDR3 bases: TGCGCCAGCAGCGAGCCAGGGGTTACCTACAATGAGCAGTTCTTC. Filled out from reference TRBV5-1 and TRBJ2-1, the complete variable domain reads KAGVTQTPRYLIKTRGQQVTLSCSPISGHRSVSWYQQTPGQGLQFLFEYFSETQRNKGNFPGRFSGRQFSNSRSEMNVSTLELGDSALYLCASSEPGVTYNEQFFGPGTRLTVL.

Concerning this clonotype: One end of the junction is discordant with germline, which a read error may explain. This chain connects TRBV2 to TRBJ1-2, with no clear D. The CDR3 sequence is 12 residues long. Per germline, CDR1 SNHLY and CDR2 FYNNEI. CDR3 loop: CASRLDGYDYTF. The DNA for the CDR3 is TGTGCCAGCAGGTTGGACGGATATGACTACACCTTC.

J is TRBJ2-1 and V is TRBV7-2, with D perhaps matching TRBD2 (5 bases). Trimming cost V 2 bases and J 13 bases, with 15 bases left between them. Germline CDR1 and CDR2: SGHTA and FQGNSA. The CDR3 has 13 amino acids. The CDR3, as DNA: TGTGCCAGCAGCTTAAGTGTCGGGGAGACCCAGTTCTTC. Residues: CASSLSVGETQFF.

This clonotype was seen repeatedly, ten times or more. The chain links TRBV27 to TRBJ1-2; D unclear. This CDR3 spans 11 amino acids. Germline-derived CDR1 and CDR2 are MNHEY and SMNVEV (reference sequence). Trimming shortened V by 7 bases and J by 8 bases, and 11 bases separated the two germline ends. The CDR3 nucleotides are TGTGCCAGCAAAATTCCGGGGGGCTACACCTTC. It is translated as CASKIPGGYTF.

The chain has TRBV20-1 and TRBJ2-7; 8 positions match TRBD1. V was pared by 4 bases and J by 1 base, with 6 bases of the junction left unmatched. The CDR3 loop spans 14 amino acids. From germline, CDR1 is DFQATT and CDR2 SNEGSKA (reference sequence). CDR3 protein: CSATPTGASYEQYF. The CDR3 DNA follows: TGCAGTGCTACGCCGACAGGGGCATCCTACGAGCAGTACTTC.

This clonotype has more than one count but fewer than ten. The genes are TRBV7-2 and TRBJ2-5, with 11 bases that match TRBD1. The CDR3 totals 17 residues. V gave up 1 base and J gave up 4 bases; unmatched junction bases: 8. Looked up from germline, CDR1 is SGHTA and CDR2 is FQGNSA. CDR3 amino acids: CASSLGAGTGGGETQYF. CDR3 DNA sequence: TGTGCCAGCAGCTTAGGAGCCGGGACAGGGGGGGGAGAGACCCAGTACTTC.

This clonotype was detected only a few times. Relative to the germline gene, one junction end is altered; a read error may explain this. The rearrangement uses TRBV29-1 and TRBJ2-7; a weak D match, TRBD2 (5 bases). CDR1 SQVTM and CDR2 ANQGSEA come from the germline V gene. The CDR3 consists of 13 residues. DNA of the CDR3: TGCAGCTCAACCCGGACTGACTCCTACGGGCAGTACTTC. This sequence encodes CSSTRTDSYGQYF.

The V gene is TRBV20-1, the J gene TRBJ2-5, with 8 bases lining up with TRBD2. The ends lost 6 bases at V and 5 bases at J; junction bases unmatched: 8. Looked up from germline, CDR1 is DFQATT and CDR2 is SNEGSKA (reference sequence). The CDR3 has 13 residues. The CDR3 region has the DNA TGCAGTGCCGTTGCAGCGGGGGCGGAGACCCAGTACTTC. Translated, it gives CSAVAAGAETQYF.

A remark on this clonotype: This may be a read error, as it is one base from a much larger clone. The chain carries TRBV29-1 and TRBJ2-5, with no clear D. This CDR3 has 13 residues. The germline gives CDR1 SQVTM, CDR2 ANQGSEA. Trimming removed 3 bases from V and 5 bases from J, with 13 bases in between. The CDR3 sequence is CSVEIRLWETQYF. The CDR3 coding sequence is TGCAGCGTTGAGATCCGGCTTTGGGAGACCCAGTACTTC.

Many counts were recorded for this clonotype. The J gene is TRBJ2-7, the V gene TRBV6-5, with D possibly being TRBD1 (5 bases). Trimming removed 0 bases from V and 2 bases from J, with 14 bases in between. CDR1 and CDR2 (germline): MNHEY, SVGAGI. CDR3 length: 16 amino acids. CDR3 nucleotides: TGTGCCAGCAGTTACTCGATGAGCAGGGCCACCTACGAGCAGTACTTC. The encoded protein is CASSYSMSRATYEQYF.

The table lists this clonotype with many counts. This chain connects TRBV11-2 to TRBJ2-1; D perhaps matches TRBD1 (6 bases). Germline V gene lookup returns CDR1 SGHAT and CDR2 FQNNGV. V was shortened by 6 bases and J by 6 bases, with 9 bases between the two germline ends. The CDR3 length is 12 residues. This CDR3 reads CASRGAGNEQFF. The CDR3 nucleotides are TGTGCCAGCAGGGGGGCGGGCAATGAGCAGTTCTTC.

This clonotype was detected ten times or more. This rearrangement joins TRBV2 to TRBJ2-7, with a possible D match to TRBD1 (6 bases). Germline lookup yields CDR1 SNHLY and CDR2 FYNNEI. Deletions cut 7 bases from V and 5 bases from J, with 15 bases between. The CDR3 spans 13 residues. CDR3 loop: CASNDRLGDEQYF. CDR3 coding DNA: TGTGCCAGCAACGACAGGCTGGGTGACGAGCAGTACTTC.

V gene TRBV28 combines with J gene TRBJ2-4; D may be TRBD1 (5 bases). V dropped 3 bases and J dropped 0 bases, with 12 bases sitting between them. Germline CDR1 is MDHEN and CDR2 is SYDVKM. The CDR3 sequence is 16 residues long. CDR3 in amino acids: CASSFIWGLAKNIQYF. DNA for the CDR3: TGTGCCAGCAGTTTTATATGGGGCCTAGCCAAAAACATTCAGTACTTC.

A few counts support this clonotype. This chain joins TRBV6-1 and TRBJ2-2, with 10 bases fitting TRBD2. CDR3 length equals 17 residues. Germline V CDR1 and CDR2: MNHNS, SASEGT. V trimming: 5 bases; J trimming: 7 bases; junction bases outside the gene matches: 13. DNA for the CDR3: TGTGCCAGCAGTCCTCACAGCGGGAGGGCAGGTCACGGGGAGCTGTTTTTT. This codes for CASSPHSGRAGHGELFF.

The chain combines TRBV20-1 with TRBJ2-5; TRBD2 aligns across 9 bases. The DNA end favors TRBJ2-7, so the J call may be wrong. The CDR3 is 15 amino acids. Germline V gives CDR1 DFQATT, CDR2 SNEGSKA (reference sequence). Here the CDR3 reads CSARDPGGRAAEQYF. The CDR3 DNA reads TGCAGTGCTAGAGATCCGGGCGGGAGGGCCGCCGAGCAGTACTTC.

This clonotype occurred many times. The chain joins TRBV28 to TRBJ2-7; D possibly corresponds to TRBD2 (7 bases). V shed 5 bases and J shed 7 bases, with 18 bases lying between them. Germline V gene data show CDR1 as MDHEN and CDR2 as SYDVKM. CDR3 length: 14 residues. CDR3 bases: TGTGCCAGCAGTCCCGGGGGGCCCAGGGGAGAGCAGTACTTC. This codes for CASSPGGPRGEQYF.

Here the CDR3 DNA reads TGCGCCAGCAGTGAAATCCAGCCCCGGGGGAGCTACACCTTC. This sequence encodes CASSEIQPRGSYTF. The chain is built from TRBV10-2 and TRBJ1-2; TRBD1 might be the D (5 bases). CDR1 and CDR2 from the germline V gene are WSHSY and SAAADI. Deletions cut 3 bases from V and 9 bases from J, with 17 bases between. The CDR3 length is 14 residues.

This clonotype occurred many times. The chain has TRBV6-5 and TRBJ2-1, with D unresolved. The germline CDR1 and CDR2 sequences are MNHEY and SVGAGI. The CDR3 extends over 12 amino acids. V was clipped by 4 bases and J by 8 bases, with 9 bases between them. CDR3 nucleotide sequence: TGTGCCAGCAGTTCAAAAATCGATGAGCAGTTCTTC. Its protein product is CASSSKIDEQFF.

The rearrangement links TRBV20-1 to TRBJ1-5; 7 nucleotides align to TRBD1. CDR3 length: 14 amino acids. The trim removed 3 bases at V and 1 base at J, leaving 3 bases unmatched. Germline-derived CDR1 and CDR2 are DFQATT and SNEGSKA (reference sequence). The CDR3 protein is CSASGQASNQPQHF. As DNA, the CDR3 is TGCAGTGCTAGCGGACAGGCCAGCAATCAGCCCCAGCATTTT.

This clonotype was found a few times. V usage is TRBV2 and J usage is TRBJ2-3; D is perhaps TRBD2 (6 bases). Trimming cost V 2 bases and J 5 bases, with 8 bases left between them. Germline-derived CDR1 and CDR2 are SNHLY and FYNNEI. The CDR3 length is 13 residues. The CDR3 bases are TGTGCCAGCAGTGAACAGGAGGGAGATACGCAGTATTTT. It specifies CASSEQEGDTQYF.

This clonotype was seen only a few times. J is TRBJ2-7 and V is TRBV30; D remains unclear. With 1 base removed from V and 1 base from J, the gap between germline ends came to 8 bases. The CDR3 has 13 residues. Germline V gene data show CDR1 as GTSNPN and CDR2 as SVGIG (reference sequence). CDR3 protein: CAWSDGPSYEQYF. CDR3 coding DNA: TGTGCCTGGAGTGACGGTCCGTCCTACGAGCAGTACTTC.

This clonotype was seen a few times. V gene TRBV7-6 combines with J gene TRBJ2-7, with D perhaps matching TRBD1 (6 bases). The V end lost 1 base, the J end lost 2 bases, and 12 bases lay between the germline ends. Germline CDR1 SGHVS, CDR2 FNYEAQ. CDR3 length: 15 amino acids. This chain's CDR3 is CASSLDRAGPYEQYF. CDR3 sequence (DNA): TGTGCCAGCAGCTTAGACAGGGCCGGACCCTACGAGCAGTACTTC.

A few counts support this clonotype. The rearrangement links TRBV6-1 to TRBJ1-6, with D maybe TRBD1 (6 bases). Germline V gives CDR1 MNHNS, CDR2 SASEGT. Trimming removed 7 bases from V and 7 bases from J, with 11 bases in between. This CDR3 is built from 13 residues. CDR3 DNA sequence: TGTGCCAGCACTACGACAGGCAATTCACCCCTCCACTTT. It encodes CASTTTGNSPLHF.